Listed below are T cell receptor beta chains from one sample, sequenced in a study of blood T cell repertoires in COVID-19. Profiled with immunoSEQ multiplex PCR; TCRdb holds only in-frame clones, not every one. Of about 220,000 clones in the sample, 80% to 85% are singletons; the top ten hold less than 6%. The sequencing sample was made of peripheral blood. These TCRs come from a woman between 70 and 85 years old with COVID-19, enrolled during active disease. Both conserved end residues are part of each CDR3. A D gene is named only where the DNA matches it firmly.

>TRBJ2-5|16|TRBV10-2|TRBD2
CASSEQGLASREAQYF
>TRBJ2-1|12|TRBV7-2|.
CASSLRYNEQFF
>TRBJ2-1|12|TRBV11-3|.
CASSLSDNEQFF
>TRBJ1-2|13|TRBV19|.
CASSKRADYGYTF
>TRBJ1-4|15|TRBV21-1|.
CASSRGEVTNEKLFF
>TRBJ1-5|16|TRBV24-1|.
CATSESGRVSNQPQHF
>TRBJ2-2|15|TRBV2|.
CASRGVGANTGELFF
>TRBJ2-1|12|TRBV10-3|.
CAISGGSPGQFF
>TRBJ2-7|14|TRBV7-2|TRBD2
CASSLTGGLGEQYF
>TRBJ2-1|15|TRBV7-9|TRBD2
CASSSGTSAYNEQFF
>TRBJ1-2|12|TRBV19|.
CASLGTNYGYTF
>TRBJ2-3|14|TRBV5-6|.
CASSFGHSTDTQYF
>TRBJ1-2|13|TRBV19|TRBD1
CASSRQGTGGYTF
>TRBJ2-5|14|TRBV18|TRBD1
CASSPGTAKETQYF
>TRBJ1-4|13|TRBV5-5|.
CASSLYPGEKLFF
>TRBJ1-1|16|TRBV5-1|.
CASSLALATGNTEAFF
>TRBJ2-1|16|TRBV19|.
CASSIRPQSARPEQFF
>TRBJ2-5|13|TRBV11-2|TRBD1
CASSSDRGETQYF
>TRBJ2-3|16|TRBV7-2|TRBD2
CASTHTSGRGTDTQYF
>TRBJ2-2|17|TRBV11-2|TRBD2
CASSLTAIAGVTGELFF
>TRBJ2-7|13|TRBV7-3|TRBD1
CASSATGGYEQYF
>TRBJ1-4|15|TRBV6-1|.
CASSEATGNNEKLFF
>TRBJ2-3|11|TRBV11-2|.
CASSPAGTQYF
>TRBJ2-7|13|TRBV4-3|.
CASSRTVGYEQYF
>TRBJ2-5|13|TRBV5-4|.
CASSLVRGETQYF
>TRBJ1-4|19|TRBV7-6|.
CASSLRSLGTAATNEKLFF
>TRBJ1-1|14|TRBV28|TRBD1
CASTGTEVRGMAFF
>TRBJ2-5|14|TRBV5-4|.
CASSSGGSQETQYF
>TRBJ2-6|15|TRBV28|.
CASRRQGAGANVLTF
>TRBJ2-1|17|TRBV5-4|TRBD2
CASSSNSGSRVYNEQFF
>TRBJ1-1|17|TRBV5-1|.
CASTSQGWGVSSTEAFF
>TRBJ2-1|15|TRBV5-4|TRBD2
CASSLTSGAYNEQFF
>TRBJ2-7|16|TRBV5-8|TRBD2
CASSLLGGRSPGEQYF